The present TCR beta chain was sequenced within a study of T cell repertoires in cytomegalovirus infection. Points from the study as a whole: The ex vivo response was dominated by HLA-C-restricted CMV-specific TCR beta clonotypes. Carriers of CMV and the relevant HLA type were discriminated by public TCR beta frequency.

As to this clonotype: Its antigen is not known.

Germline CDR1 reads WSHSY; CDR2 reads SAAADI. The CDR3 spans 12 residues. V lost 11 bases and J 4 bases, leaving 14 bases between the germline ends. TCRdb re-derived calls from the reads in MiXCR, one entry per CDR3 protein. The sample includes some 400,000 distinct CDR3 sequences, approximately 31% of them seen just once. Material: PBMCs. The chain carries TRBV10-2 and TRBJ1-1; tentative D call: TRBD1 (5 bases). The receptor comes from a human donor in good health (CMV status not recorded). Some clones in this sample may be carry-over from other donors' samples. Here the CDR3 DNA reads TGCGCCGTCACAGGCGCTTCCACTGAAGCTTTCTTT. It specifies CAVTGASTEAFF.